The rows below give T cell receptor beta chains drawn from one sample of a study of blood T cell repertoires in COVID-19. Sequencing used immunoSEQ multiplex PCR; TCRdb keeps in-frame clones, though not all of them. Among approximately 170,000 clones listed, around four fifths were seen once. Sequencing was performed on PBMCs or T cells enriched from blood (not recorded which). These receptors were taken from a woman aged 45-65 years in a cohort exposed to, infected with or recovered from COVID-19 (not recorded which). Both conserved end residues are part of each CDR3. D genes are given only for firm matches. Some rows mark clone size as missing; the rest say once, few, many or name a class of expanded clone.

clone size,V gene,J gene,D gene,CDR3 protein,CDR3 DNA
.,TRBV7-9,TRBJ1-5,.,CASSFTENQPQHF,TGTGCCAGCAGCTTCACAGAAAATCAGCCCCAGCATTTT
.,TRBV29-1,TRBJ1-1,TRBD1,CSAATGRGTEAFF,TGCAGCGCAGCGACAGGGCGGGGCACTGAAGCTTTCTTT
once,TRBV5-1,TRBJ2-3,.,CASSSQGEADTQYF,TGCGCCAGCAGCTCGCAGGGTGAGGCAGATACGCAGTATTTT
.,TRBV19,TRBJ2-3,.,CASSPQASTDTQYF,TGTGCCAGTAGTCCCCAGGCTAGCACAGATACGCAGTATTTT
.,TRBV7-2,TRBJ2-3,.,CASSLIVGTDTQYF,TGTGCCAGCAGCTTAATTGTCGGCACAGATACGCAGTATTTT
.,TRBV2,TRBJ1-5,TRBD1,CASRGDSPTSKSNQPQHF,TGTGCCAGCAGGGGGGACAGTCCGACCTCAAAAAGCAATCAGCCCCAGCATTTT
.,TRBV28,TRBJ2-5,.,CASSPPGSRAETQYF,TGTGCCAGCAGTCCTCCGGGGAGTAGGGCAGAGACCCAGTACTTC
.,TRBV28,TRBJ2-7,.,CASNRDLPYEQYF,TGTGCCAGCAATCGGGACTTGCCCTACGAGCAGTACTTC
.,TRBV11-2,TRBJ2-5,.,CASSLAGAVEETQYF,TGTGCCAGCAGCTTGGCGGGGGCAGTCGAAGAGACCCAGTACTTC
.,TRBV6-5,TRBJ2-7,.,CASKSAQRDEQYF,TGTGCCAGCAAGTCAGCTCAGAGGGACGAGCAGTACTTC
.,TRBV28,TRBJ1-5,TRBD1,CASSPTGGTNQPQHF,TGTGCCAGCAGTCCGACAGGGGGAACAAATCAGCCCCAGCATTTT
few,TRBV5-8,TRBJ1-2,.,CASSLDSSLGYTF,TGTGCCAGCAGCTTGGATTCAAGCTTAGGCTACACCTTC
.,TRBV6-1,TRBJ2-1,.,CASSEPRLGSYNEQFF,TGTGCCAGCAGTGAACCGAGACTAGGTTCCTACAATGAGCAGTTCTTC
.,TRBV27,TRBJ2-3,.,CASSTRGGQSTDTQYF,TGTGCCAGCAGTACCAGAGGAGGCCAGAGCACAGATACGCAGTATTTT
.,TRBV30,TRBJ2-1,.,CASDRGSYNEQFF,TGTGCCTCCGATCGGGGGTCCTACAATGAGCAGTTCTTC
.,TRBV19,TRBJ2-1,.,CASSGQRFSYNEQFF,TGTGCCAGTAGTGGACAGCGATTCTCCTACAATGAGCAGTTCTTC
few,TRBV3-1/TRBV3-2,TRBJ1-6,.,CASSQAGVGNSPLHF,TGTGCCAGCAGCCAAGCCGGGGTGGGGAATTCACCCCTCCACTTT
.,TRBV12-3/TRBV12-4,TRBJ1-1,.,CASSSELEAFF,TGTGCCAGCAGTTCAGAACTAGAAGCTTTCTTT
once,TRBV9,TRBJ2-1,TRBD2,CASSPRAGVLANEQFF,TGTGCCAGCAGCCCGCGGGCGGGGGTCTTGGCCAATGAGCAGTTCTTC
.,TRBV2,TRBJ1-1,.,CASSVQGEMNTEAFF,TGTGCCAGCAGTGTACAGGGTGAGATGAACACTGAAGCTTTCTTT
.,TRBV6-5,TRBJ2-3,.,CASREETTDTQYF,TGTGCCAGCCGAGAGGAAACCACAGATACGCAGTATTTT
.,TRBV4-3,TRBJ2-2,.,CASSQDYAGNSGVTGELFF,TGCGCCAGCAGCCAAGACTACGCGGGGAACAGCGGTGTTACCGGGGAGCTGTTTTTT
.,TRBV7-2,TRBJ2-7,TRBD1,CASSYGTGFYEQYF,TGTGCCAGCAGCTACGGGACAGGGTTCTACGAGCAGTACTTC
.,TRBV5-4,TRBJ2-1,TRBD1,CASSFRPGTGINEQFF,TGTGCCAGCAGCTTCCGTCCCGGGACAGGGATCAATGAGCAGTTCTTC
.,TRBV2,TRBJ1-1,.,CASSARIAGGAGTEAFF,TGTGCCAGCAGCGCCCGGATTGCGGGGGGGGCGGGGACTGAAGCTTTCTTT
few,TRBV6-5,TRBJ2-7,.,CASSFIPLGSSYEQYF,TGTGCCAGCAGTTTCATTCCCCTGGGCAGCTCCTACGAGCAGTACTTC
.,TRBV28,TRBJ1-5,.,CASNQIPGDQPQHF,TGTGCCAGCAATCAAATTCCAGGGGATCAGCCCCAGCATTTT
.,TRBV6-5,TRBJ2-7,.,CASLQGNEQYF,TGTGCCTCCTTACAGGGAAACGAGCAGTACTTC
once,TRBV19,TRBJ1-4,.,CASSRTTRSNEKLFF,TGTGCCAGTAGTCGGACAACAAGGAGTAATGAAAAACTGTTTTTT
.,TRBV27,TRBJ2-1,.,CASSFRGEYNEQFF,TGTGCCAGCAGTTTTCGAGGAGAATACAATGAGCAGTTCTTC
.,TRBV5-1,TRBJ2-5,.,CASSLAGTFYQETQYF,TGCGCCAGCAGCTTGGCCGGGACTTTTTATCAAGAGACCCAGTACTTC
.,TRBV7-2,TRBJ2-7,.,CASSPRTASLGEQYF,TGTGCCAGCAGCCCCCGGACAGCCTCGTTAGGCGAGCAGTACTTC
.,TRBV27,TRBJ1-5,.,CASSFEGDNQPQHF,TGTGCCAGCAGTTTTGAAGGGGATAATCAGCCCCAGCATTTT
once,TRBV5-4,TRBJ2-5,.,CASSASSRDLQETQYF,TGTGCCAGCAGCGCCTCCTCTAGGGACTTGCAAGAGACCCAGTACTTC
.,TRBV14,TRBJ1-3,.,CASRKAGARSGNTIYF,TGTGCCAGCAGAAAGGCAGGGGCCCGCTCTGGAAACACCATATATTTT
once,TRBV7-8,TRBJ2-1,.,CASSLERYNEQFF,TGTGCCAGCAGCTTAGAGCGGTACAATGAGCAGTTCTTC
.,TRBV3-1/TRBV3-2,TRBJ2-3,TRBD2,CASTTGRGGGSDTQYF,TGTGCCAGCACCACAGGTCGAGGCGGGGGGTCAGATACGCAGTATTTT
.,TRBV18,TRBJ2-7,.,CASSEQALGNEQYF,TGTGCCAGCTCAGAACAGGCGTTAGGGAACGAGCAGTACTTC
once,TRBV27,TRBJ1-1,.,CASSSFTLAGNTEAFF,TGTGCCAGCAGTTCATTTACCCTCGCCGGGAACACTGAAGCTTTCTTT
.,TRBV7-2,TRBJ2-1,.,CASSSLPVSNEQFF,TGTGCCAGCAGCTCCCTACCGGTAAGCAATGAGCAGTTCTTC
.,TRBV13,TRBJ2-6,TRBD1,CASSRQGALGANVLTF,TGTGCCAGCAGCCGACAGGGGGCGCTCGGGGCCAACGTCCTGACTTTC
.,TRBV3-1/TRBV3-2,TRBJ1-1,.,CASSQGQEAEAFF,TGTGCCAGCAGCCAAGGACAGGAGGCTGAAGCTTTCTTT
.,TRBV6-2/TRBV6-3,TRBJ2-3,TRBD1,CASSGRDREWSDTQYF,TGTGCCAGCAGTGGCCGGGACAGGGAGTGGTCAGATACGCAGTATTTT
.,TRBV5-4,TRBJ2-7,TRBD2,CASSPDGGGGQEQYF,TGTGCCAGCAGCCCGGACGGCGGGGGGGGTCAGGAGCAGTACTTC
many,TRBV30,TRBJ2-7,TRBD1,CASGPGQGFAQYF,TGTGCCTCGGGTCCGGGACAGGGATTTGCGCAGTACTTC